A single sample gave rise to the 24 T cell receptor beta chains below, sequenced in a study of identical twins. TCRdb reprocessed the 5' RACE reads with MiXCR, giving one entry per CDR3 protein. Among 100,000 or so distinct CDR3 sequences listed, under 7% were seen once. Input material: memory T cells sorted from blood. These receptors all stem from a woman aged 45-60 years in good health.

This clonotype occurred many times. This chain uses TRBV6-5 with TRBJ1-3, with a weak D call TRBD1 (6 bases). This CDR3 comprises 13 residues. Looked up from germline, CDR1 is MNHEY and CDR2 is SVGAGI. The ends were cut back, 11 bases at V and 4 bases at J, with 15 bases in the middle. The CDR3 DNA is TGTGCCTCCGCAGGGGTCTCGGGAAACACCATATATTTT. Protein: CASAGVSGNTIYF.

This clonotype came up many times. J is TRBJ2-1 and V is TRBV6-4; a possible D gene is TRBD2 (5 bases). The V end lost 0 bases, the J end lost 14 bases, and 14 bases lay between the germline ends. CDR1 is MRHNA, CDR2 SNTAGT, per germline. The CDR3 has 13 amino acids. For the CDR3, the DNA is TGTGCCAGCAGTGACTCAAACGAGGGAGCGGAGTTCTTC. It specifies CASSDSNEGAEFF.

This clonotype was seen ten or more times. The rearrangement uses TRBV19 and TRBJ1-5; TRBD1 aligns across 9 bases. The J segment lost 4 bases and the V segment lost 1 base, leaving 11 bases of the junction unmatched. Germline V lookup: CDR1 LNHDA, CDR2 SQIVND (reference sequence). This CDR3 is built from 18 residues. The CDR3 loop is CASSIVPPDRGWNQPQHF. The DNA of the CDR3 is TGTGCCAGTAGTATAGTTCCCCCGGACAGGGGATGGAATCAGCCCCAGCATTTT.

This clonotype was detected many times. The chain is built from TRBV20-1 and TRBJ1-5, with a tentative D call TRBD1 (5 bases). Germline V lookup: CDR1 DFQATT, CDR2 SNEGSKA (reference sequence). The CDR3 is made up of 13 amino acids. V was pared by 6 bases and J by 1 base, with 10 bases between. The CDR3: CSAVRQSNQPQHF. CDR3 coding DNA: TGCAGTGCCGTTAGACAGAGCAATCAGCCCCAGCATTTT.

This clonotype was picked up many times. The rearrangement uses TRBV29-1 and TRBJ2-2, with D unresolved. The CDR3 sequence is 12 residues long. CDR1 is SQVTM and CDR2 is ANQGSEA in the germline V gene. V gave up 4 bases and J gave up 6 bases, with 9 bases separating them. The CDR3 nucleotides are TGCAGCGTTGCCCCAGGCCCCGGGGAGCTGTTTTTT. Protein sequence: CSVAPGPGELFF.

This clonotype was counted at least ten times. This chain links TRBV9 with TRBJ2-2; no clear D. Germline CDR1 is SGDLS and CDR2 is YYNGEE. CDR3 length equals 16 residues. Trimming shortened V by 1 base and J by 4 bases, and 14 bases separated the two germline ends. The CDR3 region has the DNA TGTGCCAGCAGCGTAAGGTGGGATGTGTCCACCGGGGAGCTGTTTTTT. Translated: CASSVRWDVSTGELFF. Based on the CDR3 plus reference TRBV9 and TRBJ2-2, the full variable domain is DSGVTQTPKHLITATGQRVTLRCSPRSGDLSVYWYQQSLDQGLQFLIQYYNGEERAKGNILERFSAQQFPDLHSELNLSSLELGDSALYFCASSVRWDVSTGELFFGEGSRLTVL.

This clonotype was seen many times. The J gene is TRBJ1-2, the V gene TRBV18, with no clear D. Trimming pared 3 bases from V and 3 bases from J, leaving 8 bases between. CDR3 size: 13 residues. Per germline, CDR1 KGHSH and CDR2 LQKENI. This CDR3 reads CASSPEDHYGYTF. Written as DNA, the CDR3 is TGTGCCAGCTCACCGGAAGATCACTATGGCTACACCTTC. The whole variable domain, filled in from reference TRBV18 and TRBJ1-2, reads NAGVMQNPRHLVRRRGQEARLRCSPMKGHSHVYWYRQLPEEGLKFMVYLQKENIIDESGMPKERFSAEFPKEGPSILRIQQVVRGDSAAYFCASSPEDHYGYTFGSGTRLTVV.

This clonotype occurred many times. The chain recombines TRBV24-1 with TRBJ1-2; D not certain. Germline lookup yields CDR1 KGHDR and CDR2 SFDVKD. The CDR3 is made up of 11 amino acids. V was pared by 0 bases and J by 8 bases, with 3 bases between. CDR3 nucleotides: TGTGCCACCAGTGATTTGCTCGGCTACACCTTC. This codes for CATSDLLGYTF.

This clonotype was found many times. This sequence joins TRBV2 and TRBJ1-1, with D uncertain. Trimming shortened V by 10 bases and J by 3 bases, and 15 bases separated the two germline ends. Per germline, CDR1 SNHLY and CDR2 FYNNEI. This CDR3 region has 13 residues. CDR3 DNA sequence: TGTGCCACCGGAAACGAGGCGGACACTGAAGCTTTCTTT. Translating gives CATGNEADTEAFF.

This clonotype was detected a few times. The chain combines TRBV16 with TRBJ1-1; TRBD1 matches at 7 bases. This CDR3 spans 14 amino acids. Germline V gene data show CDR1 as KGHSY and CDR2 as FQNENV. Trimming took 8 bases from V and 6 from J; bases not matched to a gene: 12. The CDR3 loop is CASRKTGIFPEAFF. CDR3 sequence (DNA): TGTGCCAGCCGAAAGACAGGGATTTTCCCTGAAGCTTTCTTT. The full variable domain, its missing parts supplied by reference TRBV16 and TRBJ1-1, is GEEVAQTPKHLVRGEGQKAKLYCAPIKGHSYVFWYQQVLKNEFKFLISFQNENVFDETGMPKERFSAKCLPNSPCSLEIQATKLEDSAVYFCASRKTGIFPEAFFGQGTRLTVV.

This clonotype was observed at least ten times. V usage is TRBV5-1 and J usage is TRBJ2-5, with D maybe TRBD2 (5 bases). Trimming pared 0 bases from V and 4 bases from J, leaving 13 bases between. This CDR3 has 15 residues. Germline V CDR1 and CDR2: SGHRS, YFSETQ. The CDR3 coding sequence is TGCGCCAGCAGCTTGGCCTATGGGAGTGGAGAGACCCAGTACTTC. Protein product: CASSLAYGSGETQYF. The full variable domain, its missing parts supplied by reference TRBV5-1 and TRBJ2-5, is KAGVTQTPRYLIKTRGQQVTLSCSPISGHRSVSWYQQTPGQGLQFLFEYFSETQRNKGNFPGRFSGRQFSNSRSEMNVSTLELGDSALYLCASSLAYGSGETQYFGPGTRLLVL.

This clonotype occurred many times. The rearrangement joins TRBV9 to TRBJ1-2, with a tentative D call TRBD1 (5 bases). V was clipped by 0 bases and J by 0 bases, with 9 bases between them. CDR1 is SGDLS and CDR2 is YYNGEE in the germline V gene. The CDR3 has 15 amino acids. DNA of the CDR3: TGTGCCAGCAGCGTAGGGAGGGGAACTAACTATGGCTACACCTTC. This codes for CASSVGRGTNYGYTF.

In this sample, this clonotype turned up many times. The chain employs TRBV3-1 and TRBJ2-1; no definite D call. V gave up 1 base and J gave up 3 bases, with 4 bases separating them. Germline V gene sequence: CDR1 LGHDT, CDR2 YNNKEL (reference sequence). CDR3 length: 13 residues. CDR3 DNA: TGTGCCAGCAGCCAAGGTGGCTACAATGAGCAGTTCTTC. Translation: CASSQGGYNEQFF.

This clonotype was counted ten times or more. The V and J genes are TRBV30 and TRBJ2-3, with 10 bases lining up with TRBD2. The V segment lost 6 bases and the J segment 1 base; nucleotides outside the gene matches: 16. The length of the CDR3 is 18 residues. Germline CDR1 reads GTSNPN; CDR2 reads SVGIG (reference sequence). The CDR3 DNA follows: TGTGCCTGTGTAAAACCGGGACTAGCGACAACCCGCACAGATACGCAGTATTTT. Residues: CACVKPGLATTRTDTQYF. Using reference TRBV30 and TRBJ2-3 for the parts outside the CDR3, the full variable domain is SQTIHQWPATLVQPVGSPLSLECTVEGTSNPNLYWYRQAAGRGLQLLFYSVGIGQISSEVPQNLSASRPQDRQFILSSKKLLLSDSGFYLCACVKPGLATTRTDTQYFGPGTRLTVL.

This clonotype was counted at least ten times. The chain recombines TRBV12-3 or TRBV12-4 with TRBJ2-1; TRBD2 agrees at 9 bases. This CDR3 spans 15 amino acids. After removal of 4 bases from V and 7 bases from J, the junction contained 8 bases not matched to a gene. The CDR3 DNA follows: TGTGCCAGCAGTTCCCTCGCGGGAGGGTTAAATGAGCAGTTCTTC. It is translated as CASSSLAGGLNEQFF.

The CDR3 region has the DNA TGTGCCAGCACCCTGACAGGGCCGAACACTGAAGCTTTCTTT. This translates into CASTLTGPNTEAFF. The chain combines TRBV6-1 with TRBJ1-1; TRBD1 matches at 7 bases. V lost 7 bases to trimming and J lost 1 base; unmatched junction nucleotides: 6. This CDR3 comprises 14 residues. Germline values: CDR1 MNHNS, CDR2 SASEGT.

This clonotype has a count of ten or more. The rearrangement uses TRBV9 and TRBJ2-7, with no clear D. There are 11 residues in the CDR3. Germline values: CDR1 SGDLS, CDR2 YYNGEE. Trimming removed 0 bases from V and 4 bases from J, with 2 bases in between. The CDR3 reads CASSVEYEQYV. The CDR3 DNA is TGTGCCAGCAGCGTAGAGTACGAGCAGTACGTC.

This clonotype was seen ten or more times. The chain links TRBV3-1 to TRBJ2-3, with 13 bases aligning to TRBD2. CDR1 and CDR2 (germline): LGHDT, YNNKEL (reference sequence). The ends lost 5 bases at V and 6 bases at J; junction bases unmatched: 5. The CDR3 sequence is 15 residues long. The CDR3 sequence: CASSSKTSGRDTQYF. The CDR3, as DNA: TGTGCCAGCAGCTCTAAGACTAGCGGGAGGGATACGCAGTATTTT.

This clonotype was observed many times. The rearrangement links TRBV4-1 to TRBJ2-7, with 7 bases that match TRBD2. With 4 bases clipped from V and 2 bases from J, the junction kept 8 bases outside the gene matches. Germline CDR1 and CDR2: MGHRA and YSYEKL. This CDR3 region has 15 residues. This CDR3 is CASSPSLAATYEQYV. The CDR3 coding sequence is TGCGCCAGCAGCCCCAGCCTAGCGGCAACCTACGAGCAGTACGTC.

This clonotype was counted a few times. V gene TRBV12-3 or TRBV12-4 combines with J gene TRBJ1-2; weak D call: TRBD1 (5 bases). The V end lost 3 bases, the J end lost 13 bases, and 15 bases lay between the germline ends. The CDR3 covers 12 residues. The CDR3 nucleotides are TGTGCCAGCAGTTTTGGGGCCCTTGCTGGCACCTTC. It encodes CASSFGALAGTF.

This clonotype was seen at least ten times. This chain uses TRBV5-5 with TRBJ2-5, with D perhaps matching TRBD1 (6 bases). Trimming removed 4 bases at V and 1 base at J, with 17 bases between. This CDR3 has 16 residues. Germline-derived CDR1 and CDR2 are SGHKS and YYEKEE (reference sequence). CDR3 loop: CASSRTRQDTQETQYF. CDR3 DNA: TGTGCCAGCAGCAGGACCAGACAGGACACCCAAGAGACCCAGTACTTC.

Comments on this clonotype: Since a much larger clone is just one base distant, this may be a read error. The chain uses TRBV20-1 and TRBJ2-1; 10 nucleotides match TRBD2. The CDR3 is 17 residues long. Germline lookup yields CDR1 DFQATT and CDR2 SNEGSKA (reference sequence). After removal of 6 bases from V and 0 bases from J, the junction contained 11 bases not matched to a gene. The CDR3 DNA reads as TGCAGTGCGAGGGGACTAGCGACGACCGGCTCCTACAATGAGCAGTTCTTC. Protein: CSARGLATTGSYNEQFF.

In this sample, this clonotype turned up many times. This sequence joins TRBV5-1 and TRBJ2-1, with a weak D call TRBD1 (6 bases). Trimming pared 3 bases from V and 4 bases from J, leaving 14 bases between. Germline V gene lookup returns CDR1 SGHRS and CDR2 YFSETQ. The length of the CDR3 is 15 residues. The CDR3 DNA reads as TGCGCCAGCAGCTCCACCGGGACACATTACAATGAGCAGTTCTTC. It specifies CASSSTGTHYNEQFF.

This clonotype was counted at least ten times. The V call is TRBV11-2, the J call TRBJ2-3; the match to TRBD1 covers 7 bases. The CDR3 length is 15 residues. Germline V gene data show CDR1 as SGHAT and CDR2 as FQNNGV. The J segment lost 3 bases and the V segment lost 5 bases, leaving 8 bases of the junction unmatched. CDR3 protein: CASSQRQGWTDTQYF. The CDR3 coding sequence is TGTGCCAGCAGCCAACGACAGGGTTGGACAGATACGCAGTATTTT. The full variable domain, with the rest looked up from reference TRBV11-2 and TRBJ2-3, is EAGVAQSPRYKIIEKRQSVAFWCNPISGHATLYWYQQILGQGPKLLIQFQNNGVVDDSQLPKDRFSAERLKGVDSTLKIQPAKLEDSAVYLCASSQRQGWTDTQYFGPGTRLTVL.